This TCR beta chain was sequenced in a study of shared clonotypes between healthy human individuals (dated by TCRdb to 2020 to 2022). Study-level background: A few men and a couple of women, aged 18 to 49 years, made up the cohort. For each donor, three plates each were used for CD4 naive and CD4 memory, two plates were used for CD8 naive, and one plate was used for CD8 memory. The study deeply sequenced blood TCR repertoires of several healthy adults to estimate repertoire size and the extent of clonotype sharing between individuals. Different laboratories and diverse techniques were used to prepare libraries and sequence TCR repertoires, to increase sequencing depth and limit assay-specific biases. Leukapheresis yielded between about 0.8 and 8.9 billion PBMCs per donor. The research as a whole found: Pairwise subsampling led to the expectation that sequencing depth would affect the degree of clonotype sharing among donors. Even with the large sequencing depth, rarefaction of the sorted-subset datasets indicated that sequencing was incomplete. Because the study included only a small number of donors, the genetic and exposure-history diversity represented was limited. About 5% of naive CD4, around 4% of naive CD8, about 2.5% of memory CD4, and 0.4% of memory CD8 clonotypes were shared across several donors. Clonotypes shared by all four sorted-subset donors showed higher generation probabilities than non-shared clonotypes. Sampling was restricted to blood, and TCR repertoires in tissue are likely to differ from TCR repertoires in blood. Naive subsets generally had larger estimated clonotype richness than memory subsets did.

On this clone: Its antigen remains unidentified. No base quality information exists; no much larger clone differs at one position.

V loses 4 bases of germline sequence and J loses 3 bases, and the interval between the two ends is 16 bases. CDR1 and CDR2 were assigned from the germline V gene as SGHAT and FQNNGV. The CDR3, from cysteine to phenylalanine, totals 15 residues. Of all the DNA, just the CDR3 is kept, 45 bases in frame from base 1. Using the deep immunoSEQ assay, TCR CDR3 regions were amplified from genomic DNA by multiplex PCR. Genomic DNA extracted from each cell subset was distributed evenly over all wells of several immunoSEQ 96-well plates, and each plate served as one replicate. For sorted subsets, approximately 190 ng of genomic DNA, equivalent to tens of thousands of T cell genomes, went into each replicate PCR. Purified libraries were quantified with a Qubit 3.0 fluorometer, sized on a Bioanalyzer 2100, and re-quantified with the KAPA Library Quantification kit. Each immunoSEQ 96-well plate was sequenced on its own single-read 150-cycle Illumina NextSeq 550 flow cell. The paper's processing steps were these. The immunoSEQ output contained only junctional sequences without quality scores, so filtering could not match that applied to full-length reads. Sequences were annotated with PyIR, a Python wrapper for IgBLAST v1.9, and V/J genes and CDR3 were assigned using IMGT germline references. Reads were removed for weak V/J assignments (E-value above 1e-6), missing CDR3, stop codons, out-of-frame junctions, or ambiguous translated residues. A V3J clonotype was defined by an identical inferred V gene, J gene, and CDR3 amino acid sequence. Percentage overlap between repertoires was computed as shared unique clonotypes divided by the size of the smaller repertoire. Three approaches were used to assess repertoire richness: RTK rarefaction, the Chao1 estimator, and Recon v2.1 estimates of unobserved clonotypes. For all TCRbeta clonotypes obtained by the gDNA method from a few donors, generation probabilities were computed with OLGA. TCRdb stores this immuneACCESS table with in-frame sequences only. Part of the clones is absent; in the studies checked, under half of the shortfall reflects unresolved V genes, and no reason is known for the rest. From that table come the V and J calls and clone size; the DNA was used to work out D and trimming. The sample table shows about 610,000 clones, and roughly 95% are seen once. The top ten constitute roughly 0.1% of the sample.

CD8 naive samples were CD45RO-negative cells positively selected for CCR7, giving a CD45RA+CCR7+ population that excluded TemRA cells. The donors were healthy, HIV-negative adults with no recently reported acute infections or vaccinations. All donors were Caucasian adults living in Nashville, Tennessee, USA. Blood was collected by leukapheresis, and PBMCs were isolated by Ficoll-Histopaque density gradient centrifugation and then cryopreserved in liquid nitrogen vapor phase. Analytical flow cytometry was used to check the purity and quantity of every magnetically sorted T cell population. Each sorted fraction had its genomic DNA isolated and then quantified by UV absorbance on a Nanodrop 2000c.

Sequencing used naive CD8+ T cells sorted from blood. The cell subset or site label, as the study defines it: CD45RA+CCR7+. The rearrangement joined TRBV11-2 to TRBJ2-7, and possibly TRBD2, on 6 matching bases. This receptor was taken from a woman in her thirties in good health. The DNA sequence follows: TGTGCCAGCAGCTCCCCGCGACGCGGGAACTACGAGCAGTACTTC. It specifies CASSSPRRGNYEQYF. Full variable domain (CDR3 extended with the reference TRBV11-2 and TRBJ2-7 proteins): EAGVAQSPRYKIIEKRQSVAFWCNPISGHATLYWYQQILGQGPKLLIQFQNNGVVDDSQLPKDRFSAERLKGVDSTLKIQPAKLEDSAVYLCASSSPRRGNYEQYFGPGTRLTVT.